This T cell receptor (beta chain) was recovered during a study of CD8+ T cells in alopecia areata. On the study more broadly: Treated patients received oral tofacitinib, 5 to 10 mg twice daily.

The CDR3 totals 15 residues. The J segment lost 2 bases and the V segment lost 6 bases, leaving 2 bases of the junction unmatched. Germline V gene lookup returns CDR1 SNHLY and CDR2 FYNNEI. As the sequencing template, cDNA was produced by extracting RNA and reverse transcribing it. Only in-frame clones appear in the TCRdb table, and some are missing; sequencing was by immunoSEQ multiplex PCR. In the table there are fewer than 250,000 clones, 50% to 70% of which are singletons. The sequence was collected from a human donor with alopecia areata. The sequencing used CD4+ T cells sorted from blood, collected at week 0. The chain has TRBV2 and TRBJ2-6, with 9 bases matching TRBD1. The CDR3 protein is CASSRDRAGANVLTF. CDR3 coding DNA: TGTGCCAGCAGCCGGGACAGGGCTGGGGCCAACGTCCTGACTTTC.